The present entry profiles one T cell receptor beta chain with its context. This clonotype was seen many times. There is no known antigen for this receptor. No much larger clone exists at a distance of one base, and base qualities are not known. In the paper's terms, the time point label means: technical triplicate 2. For unsorted PBMC libraries, 2 million PBMCs were used after storage in RNAlater at -80 degrees C until RNA extraction. Peripheral blood underwent Ficoll-Hypaque density gradient centrifugation to isolate PBMCs, which were then cryopreserved in liquid nitrogen. cDNA synthesis used template-switch 5'RACE with a primer carrying a 10-nucleotide random unique molecular identifier tagging each TCR transcript. Every sequencing run covered 15-18 subjects and yielded more than 180 million TCR-beta sequences. Total RNA was extracted with the RNeasy kit. TCR-beta VDJ regions were amplified with primers for the TCR constant region and the 5'RACE anchor, using the KAPA Real-time Library Amplification kit. A first PCR added sample indexes and Illumina adaptors, and a second PCR then raised library yield. After purification with Ampure beads, the TCR product of roughly 650 bp was size-selected on a 2% E-gel SizeSelection system. Before pooling, library quality was assessed on a Bioanalyzer, concentration was determined with Qubit, and library quantification was performed with the Kapa Library Quantification kit. Paired-end 2 x 150 bp sequencing of the libraries was performed on an Illumina HiSeq 2500. To increase sequence diversity, roughly 24-32% phiX was spiked into each library pool. Per the original workflow: Quality-filtered reads were processed with the UMI-based MiGEC pipeline, and over 80% of raw TCR sequences were removed by the MiGEC pipeline during error correction. IMGT germline references were used for aligning VDJ genes, and each clonotype was defined as a unique CDR3 amino acid sequence together with its V-J genes. VDJtools evaluated clonal expansion, Shannon diversity and CDR3 relatedness (CalcPairwiseDistances, ClusterSamples); CLCbio workbench built phylogenetic trees. A clone was classed as expanded if it had 8 or more unique UMIs, a cutoff based on coefficient-of-variation modelling across technical triplicates. TCRdb reprocessed the public reads (quality trimming at Q25 with fastp, clone calling with MiXCR) and kept in-frame beta chains. Rows are combined by CDR3 protein, so each entry shows the most common genes and DNA. In this record, the V and J calls reflect TCRdb's handling and not the investigators' own analysis. For this sample there are about 59,000 distinct CDR3 sequences; more than 20% appear just once. The biggest ten clones account for about 4.9% of the sample.

The germline V gene specifies SGHDT as CDR1 and YYEEEE as CDR2. V lost 0 bases and J lost 1 base, and the count of bases not matched to a germline gene is 6. Measured from the cysteine to the phenylalanine, the CDR3 is 16 residues long. The CDR3 DNA has 48 bases and is translated from base 1. These data are taken from a study of neurological immune-mediated disorders (dated by TCRdb to about 2019). In terms of the full investigation: Peripheral blood TCR-beta repertoires from HTLV-I-associated myelopathy (HAM/TSP) patients, multiple sclerosis patients and healthy controls were compared by UMI-based sequencing. The cohort included 60 to 70 subjects: approximately 14 with HAM/TSP, around 34 with multiple sclerosis, and approximately 20 healthy controls. Technical triplicate libraries were sequenced to precisely calculate how much the frequency of each individual clone varied. Alongside PBMC samples, the set of more than 85 TCR-beta libraries contained longitudinal samples, technical triplicates, and paired CD4+ and CD8+ T-cell subsets that had been sorted. Study-wide findings and limitations: TCR clonal expansion was highest in HAM/TSP patients and lowest in MS patients, with MS patients falling below even healthy controls. Expanded clones from different subjects shared no identical CDR3 amino acid sequences, which suggests that TCR-beta repertoires were private in all groups.

Material: PBMCs. The chain couples TRBV5-6 to TRBJ1-1; 7 bases in between match TRBD1. The TCR was taken from a man in his sixties with HTLV-1-associated myelopathy (HAM/TSP). The sequenced DNA is TGTGCCAGCAGCTTGGCGGAGGCAGGGGGGAACACTGAAGCTTTCTTT. Protein translation: CASSLAEAGGNTEAFF.